A single sample is the source of the 11 T cell receptor beta chains below, sequenced in a study of a mutant IDH1 vaccine in newly diagnosed glioma. These receptors are not linked to any known antigen. Time point noted: week 35, safety follow-up. The investigators gave 300 ug of mutant IDH1 20-mer peptide in each vaccine dose, together with topical imiquimod. Libraries were prepared by immunoSEQ multiplex PCR; TCRdb keeps only in-frame clonotypes and omits some of them. The profile shows roughly 44,000 clones, about 86% of them singletons. The sample here was PBMCs, taken from a glioma patient whose treatment included an IDH1 peptide vaccine. The origin of the receptors is a woman in her forties with glioma. Some clones in this sample may be carry-over from other donors' samples.

This chain uses TRBV28 with TRBJ2-3, with no clear D. Germline lookup yields CDR1 MDHEN and CDR2 SYDVKM. This CDR3 has 15 amino acids. V lost 3 bases and J 0 bases, leaving 10 bases between the germline ends. The CDR3 loop reads CASSFGRSSTDTQYF. DNA of the CDR3: TGTGCCAGCAGTTTCGGACGGTCTAGCACAGATACGCAGTATTTT.

The J gene is TRBJ2-2, the V gene TRBV6-4, with 10 bases aligning to TRBD2. CDR1 is MRHNA, CDR2 SNTAGT, per germline. Trimming at V came to 3 bases and at J to 4 bases, leaving 5 bases not matched to a gene. This CDR3 has 16 residues. The CDR3 sequence: CASSEGLAGVTGELFF. The CDR3 DNA reads TGTGCCAGCAGTGAGGGGCTAGCGGGAGTCACCGGGGAGCTGTTTTTT.

The chain has TRBV5-5 and TRBJ1-2; D is perhaps TRBD1 (5 bases). The CDR3 length is 15 residues. V lost 0 bases and J 1 base, leaving 10 bases between the germline ends. CDR1 SGHKS and CDR2 YYEKEE come from the germline V gene (reference sequence). CDR3 amino acids: CASSLAGDSNYGYTF. The CDR3 DNA is TGTGCCAGCAGCTTGGCTGGAGACAGTAACTATGGCTACACCTTC.

This chain links TRBV7-2 with TRBJ2-1; D may match TRBD1 or TRBD2 (5 bases each). This CDR3 spans 16 amino acids. With 0 bases removed from V and 0 bases from J, the gap between germline ends came to 9 bases. The germline V gene encodes CDR1 SGHTA and CDR2 FQGNSA. The chain's CDR3 is CASSLAVGGSYNEQFF. For the CDR3, the DNA is TGTGCCAGCAGCTTAGCAGTTGGGGGCTCCTACAATGAGCAGTTCTTC. Using reference TRBV7-2 and TRBJ2-1 for the parts outside the CDR3, the full variable domain is GAGVSQSPSNKVTEKGKDVELRCDPISGHTALYWYRQSLGQGLEFLIYFQGNSAPDKSGLPSDRFSAERTGGSVSTLTIQRTQQEDSAVYLCASSLAVGGSYNEQFFGPGTRLTVL.

The chain joins TRBV9 to TRBJ1-1; no clear D. The CDR3 is made up of 14 amino acids. The germline V gene has CDR1 SGDLS and CDR2 YYNGEE. Between the trimmed V and J ends, which lost 1 base and 6 bases, there was a span of 13 bases. CDR3 sequence reads: CASSVRPAGPEAFF. In DNA form, the CDR3 reads TGTGCCAGCAGCGTACGTCCAGCGGGCCCTGAAGCTTTCTTT.

The chain uses TRBV7-9 and TRBJ2-3; 8 bases are a match to TRBD1. This CDR3 contains 17 residues. J lost 0 bases, V lost 5 bases, and 10 bases had no gene match. CDR1 SEHNR and CDR2 FQNEAQ come from the germline V gene (reference sequence). The CDR3 is CASSQGQGGRSTDTQYF. The CDR3 nucleotides read TGTGCCAGCAGCCAAGGACAGGGAGGTAGAAGCACAGATACGCAGTATTTT. Looking up the rest from reference TRBV7-9 and TRBJ2-3 gives the full variable domain: DTGVSQNPRHKITKRGQNVTFRCDPISEHNRLYWYRQTLGQGPEFLTYFQNEAQLEKSRLLSDRFSAERPKGSFSTLEIQRTEQGDSAMYLCASSQGQGGRSTDTQYFGPGTRLTVL.

The chain couples TRBV7-2 to TRBJ2-3; 15 bases align to TRBD2. The CDR3 length is 16 residues. Losses at the gene ends were 5 bases for V and 6 bases for J; bases not matched to a gene: 6. CDR1 and CDR2 (germline): SGHTA, FQGNSA. This chain's CDR3 is CASSPGLAGGLDTQYF. CDR3 coding DNA: TGTGCCAGCAGCCCAGGACTAGCGGGGGGGCTGGATACGCAGTATTTT.

The chain recombines TRBV6-5 with TRBJ1-1; D is unclear. In germline, CDR1 is MNHEY, CDR2 SVGAGI. V lost 5 bases and J lost 5, with 12 bases in between. This CDR3 is 13 amino acids long. CDR3: CASSLSTATEAFF. CDR3 DNA sequence: TGTGCCAGCAGTCTTTCCACAGCTACTGAAGCTTTCTTT.

V is TRBV28 and J is TRBJ1-5; D is unresolved. V lost 0 bases to trimming and J lost 6 bases, with 12 bases between them. The CDR3 spans 15 residues. Germline V gives CDR1 MDHEN, CDR2 SYDVKM. The chain's CDR3 is CASSLWRTEIQPQHF. CDR3 coding DNA: TGTGCCAGCAGTTTATGGCGGACGGAGATTCAGCCCCAGCATTTT. Complete variable domain (other parts from reference TRBV28 and TRBJ1-5): DVKVTQSSRYLVKRTGEKVFLECVQDMDHENMFWYRQDPGLGLRLIYFSYDVKMKEKGDIPEGYSVSREKKERFSLILESASTNQTSMYLCASSLWRTEIQPQHFGDGTRLSIL.

This clone turned up a few times. V and J are TRBV29-1 and TRBJ1-1; D may be TRBD1 (5 bases). Trimming left V 4 bases short and J 2 bases short, with 14 bases between. Germline loops: CDR1 SQVTM, CDR2 ANQGSEA. The CDR3 loop spans 14 amino acids. For the CDR3, the DNA is TGCAGCGTTGTAGGGAGGGGCCTCAACACTGAAGCTTTCTTT. It codes for CSVVGRGLNTEAFF.

This clone qualifies as medium-sized. V usage is TRBV7-9 and J usage is TRBJ2-3; TRBD2 aligns across 9 bases. The CDR3 extends over 16 amino acids. Per germline, CDR1 SEHNR and CDR2 FQNEAQ (reference sequence). V lost 0 bases and J lost 4; bases outside the gene matches: 5. The chain's CDR3 is CASSLAGGGAADTQYF. The CDR3 region has the DNA TGTGCCAGCAGCTTAGCGGGCGGGGGGGCCGCAGATACGCAGTATTTT.